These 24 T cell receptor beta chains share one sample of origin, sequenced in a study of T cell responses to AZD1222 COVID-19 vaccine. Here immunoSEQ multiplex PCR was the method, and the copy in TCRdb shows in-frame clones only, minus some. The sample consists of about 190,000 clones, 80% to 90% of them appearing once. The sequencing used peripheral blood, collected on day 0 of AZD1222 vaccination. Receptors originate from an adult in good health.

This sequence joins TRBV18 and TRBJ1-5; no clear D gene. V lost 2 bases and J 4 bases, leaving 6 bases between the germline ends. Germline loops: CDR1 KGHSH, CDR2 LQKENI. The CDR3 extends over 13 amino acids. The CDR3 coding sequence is TGTGCCAGCTCACCAGAGCAAAATCAGCCCCAGCATTTT. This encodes CASSPEQNQPQHF.

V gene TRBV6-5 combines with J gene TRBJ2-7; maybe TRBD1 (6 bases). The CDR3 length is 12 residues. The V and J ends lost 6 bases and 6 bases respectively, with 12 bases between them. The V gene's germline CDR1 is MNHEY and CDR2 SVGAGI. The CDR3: CASSRTGFEQYV. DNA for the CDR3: TGTGCCAGCAGCCGAACAGGGTTCGAGCAGTACGTC.

CDR3 loop: CASINDFSYEQYF. The CDR3 DNA reads as TGTGCCAGCATCAACGACTTTTCCTACGAGCAGTACTTC. The chain is built from TRBV28 and TRBJ2-7; D remains ambiguous. The CDR3 has 13 amino acids. Per the germline V gene, CDR1 is MDHEN and CDR2 is SYDVKM. V lost 7 bases, J lost 1 base, and 11 bases lay in between.

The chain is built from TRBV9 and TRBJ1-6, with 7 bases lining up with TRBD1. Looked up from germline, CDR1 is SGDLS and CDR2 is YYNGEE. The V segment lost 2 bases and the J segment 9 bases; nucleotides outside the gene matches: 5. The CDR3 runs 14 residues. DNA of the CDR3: TGTGCCAGCAGCGTCAGTCAGGGGGGTTCACCCCTCCACTTT. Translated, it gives CASSVSQGGSPLHF.

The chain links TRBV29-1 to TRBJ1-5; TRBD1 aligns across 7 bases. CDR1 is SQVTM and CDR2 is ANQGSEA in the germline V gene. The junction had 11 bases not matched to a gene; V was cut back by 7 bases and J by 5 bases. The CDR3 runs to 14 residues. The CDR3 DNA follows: TGCAGCGCTCAGACAGGGTTGTTCGATCAGCCCCAGCATTTT. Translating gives CSAQTGLFDQPQHF.

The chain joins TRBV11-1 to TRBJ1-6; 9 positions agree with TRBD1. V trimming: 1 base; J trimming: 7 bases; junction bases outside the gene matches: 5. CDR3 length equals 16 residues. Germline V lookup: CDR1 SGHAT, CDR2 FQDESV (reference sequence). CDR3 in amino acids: CASSLVGQGTNSPLHF. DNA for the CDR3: TGTGCCAGCAGCTTAGTCGGACAGGGGACAAATTCACCCCTCCACTTT. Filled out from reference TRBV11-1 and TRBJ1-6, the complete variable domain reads EAEVAQSPRYKITEKSQAVAFWCDPISGHATLYWYRQILGQGPELLVQFQDESVVDDSQLPKDRFSAERLKGVDSTLKIQPAELGDSAMYLCASSLVGQGTNSPLHFGNGTRLTVT.

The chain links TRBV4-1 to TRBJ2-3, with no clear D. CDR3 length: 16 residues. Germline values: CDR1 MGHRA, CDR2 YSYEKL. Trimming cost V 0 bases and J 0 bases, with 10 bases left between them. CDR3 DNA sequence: TGCGCCAGCAGCCAAGACAGAGTCTCTAGCACAGATACGCAGTATTTT. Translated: CASSQDRVSSTDTQYF.

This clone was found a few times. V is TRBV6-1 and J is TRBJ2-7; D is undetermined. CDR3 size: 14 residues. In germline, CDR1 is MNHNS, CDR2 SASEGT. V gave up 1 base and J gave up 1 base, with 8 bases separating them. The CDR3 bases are TGTGCCAGCAGTGAAGAACCGAGATCCTACGAGCAGTACTTC. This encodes CASSEEPRSYEQYF.

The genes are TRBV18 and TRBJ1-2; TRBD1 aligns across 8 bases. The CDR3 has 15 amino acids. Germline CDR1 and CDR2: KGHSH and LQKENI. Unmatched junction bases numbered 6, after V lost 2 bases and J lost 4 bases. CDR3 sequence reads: CASSPGQGWIYGYTF. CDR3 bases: TGTGCCAGCTCACCAGGACAGGGCTGGATCTATGGCTACACCTTC. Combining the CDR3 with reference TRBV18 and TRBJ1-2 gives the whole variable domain NAGVMQNPRHLVRRRGQEARLRCSPMKGHSHVYWYRQLPEEGLKFMVYLQKENIIDESGMPKERFSAEFPKEGPSILRIQQVVRGDSAAYFCASSPGQGWIYGYTFGSGTRLTVV.

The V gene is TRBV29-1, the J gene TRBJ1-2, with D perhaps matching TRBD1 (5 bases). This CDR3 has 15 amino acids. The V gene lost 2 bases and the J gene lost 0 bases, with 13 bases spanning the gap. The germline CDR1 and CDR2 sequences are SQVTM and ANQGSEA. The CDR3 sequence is CSVELGVLTNYGYTF. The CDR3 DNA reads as TGCAGCGTTGAATTGGGGGTCCTCACTAACTATGGCTACACCTTC.

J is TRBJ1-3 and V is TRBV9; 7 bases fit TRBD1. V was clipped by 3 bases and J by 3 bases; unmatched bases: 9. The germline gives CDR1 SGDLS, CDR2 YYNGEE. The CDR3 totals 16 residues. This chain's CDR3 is CASSARGTANGNTIYF. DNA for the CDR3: TGTGCCAGCAGCGCCAGGGGGACGGCGAATGGAAACACCATATATTTT. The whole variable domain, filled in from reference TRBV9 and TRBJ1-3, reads DSGVTQTPKHLITATGQRVTLRCSPRSGDLSVYWYQQSLDQGLQFLIQYYNGEERAKGNILERFSAQQFPDLHSELNLSSLELGDSALYFCASSARGTANGNTIYFGEGSWLTVV.

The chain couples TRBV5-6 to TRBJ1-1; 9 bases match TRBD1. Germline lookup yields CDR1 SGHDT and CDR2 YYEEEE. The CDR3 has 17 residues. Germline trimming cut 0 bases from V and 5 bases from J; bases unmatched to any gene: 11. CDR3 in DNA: TGTGCCAGCAGCTTGGCTTCCACAGGGGGCGGTCGAACTGAAGCTTTCTTT. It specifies CASSLASTGGGRTEAFF.

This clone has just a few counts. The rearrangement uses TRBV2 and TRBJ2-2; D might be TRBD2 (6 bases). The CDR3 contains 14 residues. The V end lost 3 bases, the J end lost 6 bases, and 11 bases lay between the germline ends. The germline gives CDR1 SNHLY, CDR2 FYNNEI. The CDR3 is CASSDGGYAGELFF. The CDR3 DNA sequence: TGTGCCAGCAGTGACGGAGGGTACGCCGGGGAGCTGTTTTTT.

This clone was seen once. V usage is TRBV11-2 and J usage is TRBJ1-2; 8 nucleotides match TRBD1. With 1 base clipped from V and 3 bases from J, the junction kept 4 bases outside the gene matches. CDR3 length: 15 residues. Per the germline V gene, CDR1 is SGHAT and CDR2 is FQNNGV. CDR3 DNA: TGTGCCAGCAGCTTAGGACCAGGGGGCGACTATGGCTACACCTTC. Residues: CASSLGPGGDYGYTF.

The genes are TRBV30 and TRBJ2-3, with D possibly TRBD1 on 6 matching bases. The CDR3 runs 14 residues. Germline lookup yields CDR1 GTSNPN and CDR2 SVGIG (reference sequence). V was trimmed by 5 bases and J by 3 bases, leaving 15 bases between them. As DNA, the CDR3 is TGTGCCTGGGGCCGGGACACCGGAACAGATACGCAGTATTTT. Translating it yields CAWGRDTGTDTQYF.

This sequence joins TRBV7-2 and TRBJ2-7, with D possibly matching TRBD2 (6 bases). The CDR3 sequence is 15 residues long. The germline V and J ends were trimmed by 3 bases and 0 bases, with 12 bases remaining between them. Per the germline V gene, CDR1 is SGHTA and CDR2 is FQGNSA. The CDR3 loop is CASSLRRDYSYEQYF. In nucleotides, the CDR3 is TGTGCCAGCAGCTTGAGGAGGGATTACTCCTACGAGCAGTACTTC.

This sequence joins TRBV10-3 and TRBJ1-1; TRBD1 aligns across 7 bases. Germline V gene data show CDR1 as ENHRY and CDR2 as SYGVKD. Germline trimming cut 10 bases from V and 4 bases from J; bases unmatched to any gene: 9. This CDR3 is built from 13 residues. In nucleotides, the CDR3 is TGTGCCACCTTACAGGGGATGGGCACTGAAGCTTTCTTT. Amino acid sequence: CATLQGMGTEAFF.

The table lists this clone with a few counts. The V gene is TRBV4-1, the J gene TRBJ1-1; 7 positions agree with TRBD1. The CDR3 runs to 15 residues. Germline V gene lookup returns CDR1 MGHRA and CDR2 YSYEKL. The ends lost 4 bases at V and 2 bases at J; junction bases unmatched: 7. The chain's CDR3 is CASSPRTGLNTEAFF. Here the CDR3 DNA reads TGCGCCAGCAGCCCTAGGACAGGCCTTAACACTGAAGCTTTCTTT.

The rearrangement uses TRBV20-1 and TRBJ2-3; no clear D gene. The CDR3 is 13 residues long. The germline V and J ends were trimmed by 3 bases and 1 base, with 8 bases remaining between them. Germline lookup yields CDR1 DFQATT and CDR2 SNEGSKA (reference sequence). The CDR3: CSASFTGTDTQYF. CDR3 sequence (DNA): TGCAGTGCTAGTTTTACAGGCACAGATACGCAGTATTTT.

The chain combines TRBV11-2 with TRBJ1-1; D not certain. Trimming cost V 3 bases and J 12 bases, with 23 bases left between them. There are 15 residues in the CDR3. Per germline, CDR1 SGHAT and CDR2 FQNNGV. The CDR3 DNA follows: TGTGCCAGCAGCTTGAGCTCCCAGCCCCAAGGAGTACCTTTCTTT. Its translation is CASSLSSQPQGVPFF.

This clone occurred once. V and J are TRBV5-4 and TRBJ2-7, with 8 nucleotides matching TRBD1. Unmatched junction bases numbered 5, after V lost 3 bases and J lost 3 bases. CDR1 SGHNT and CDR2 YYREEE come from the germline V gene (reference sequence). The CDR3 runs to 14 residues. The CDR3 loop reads CASSSDRAFYEQYF. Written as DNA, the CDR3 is TGTGCCAGCAGCTCGGACAGGGCTTTCTACGAGCAGTACTTC.

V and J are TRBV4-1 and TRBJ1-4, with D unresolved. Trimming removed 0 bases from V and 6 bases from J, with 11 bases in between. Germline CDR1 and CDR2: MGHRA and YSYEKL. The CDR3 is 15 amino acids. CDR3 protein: CASSQEVRYYEKLFF. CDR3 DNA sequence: TGCGCCAGCAGCCAAGAAGTCAGGTATTATGAAAAACTGTTTTTT.

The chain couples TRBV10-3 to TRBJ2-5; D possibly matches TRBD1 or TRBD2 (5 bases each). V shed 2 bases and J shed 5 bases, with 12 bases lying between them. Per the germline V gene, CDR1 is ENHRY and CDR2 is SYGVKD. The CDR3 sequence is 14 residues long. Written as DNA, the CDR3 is TGTGCCATCAGTGAGGGGGGAGTGGTGGAGACCCAGTACTTC. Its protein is CAISEGGVVETQYF.

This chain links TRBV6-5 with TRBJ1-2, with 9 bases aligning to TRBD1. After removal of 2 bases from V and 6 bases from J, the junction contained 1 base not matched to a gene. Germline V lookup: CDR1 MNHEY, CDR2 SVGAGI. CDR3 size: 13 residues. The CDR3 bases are TGTGCCAGCAGTTACGGGACAGGGCATGGCTACACCTTC. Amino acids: CASSYGTGHGYTF.